This TCR beta chain is from a study of long-term antiretroviral therapy in people with HIV (dated by TCRdb to 2022 to 2024). At the level of the whole study: Collection of the earliest samples took place about a decade ahead of the 2015 WHO recommendation for immediate ART, at a time when ART was typically delayed until CD4 counts fell. This retrospective serial study examined whether starting ART and sustained HIV suppression were associated with changes in the composition and diversity of the TRB repertoire in peripheral blood. A total of under 250 cryopreserved PBMC samples came from approximately 30 adults with confirmed HIV infection and were collected serially over a mean of about 6 years (range 1-12). Among the 30 to 35 participants with HIV, ten to eleven were female. No cross-contamination during QIAcube processing was seen in test extractions of a monoclonal T-cell line run alongside 33 polyclonal samples. Findings and caveats that apply to the study as a whole: Limited PBMC availability meant only the TCR beta chain was sequenced, without alpha chain pairing. Inferences about post-ART repertoire changes were limited because no data were available on ART adherence, viral resistance or therapy changes. Expanded TRB clones identified before ART initiation dominated the repertoire at all time points, although this dominance fluctuated and declined in many PLHIV after ART. Samples dated from the mid-2000s to the late 2010s, and the ART regimens used may be less effective than current ones. CDR3 length ranges in HIV repertoires were narrower than in controls, and network structure suggested an antigen-experienced repertoire with only a slight naive shift after ART. ART initiation was associated with a significant increase in TRB diversity, but diversity stayed significantly below transplant donor controls even after long-term ART. Because pre-ART samples had limited cell numbers, unsorted PBMC were profiled rather than sorted CD4+ and CD8+ T cells.

V lost 5 bases and J lost 7 bases; the stretch between them is 8 bases long. Inclusive of the bounding cysteine and phenylalanine, the CDR3 is 12 residues long. The CDR3 DNA has 36 bases and is translated from base 1. CDR1 and CDR2, per the germline V gene (reference sequence), are PRHDT and FYEKMQ. Sequencing of the TRB variable region was done with the immunoSEQ hsTCRB v3.0 assay at survey level resolution. A depth of roughly 40,000-55,000 T-cell genomes per sample was targeted for TRB sequencing. An Illumina MiSeq with a v3 150-cycle kit was used to sequence the pooled TRB libraries. As for the authors' bioinformatics: Repertoire analysis was performed in R inside a reproducible Nextflow workflow that covered QC, data transformation and analysis. Custom analyses were implemented in LymphoSeq2, an R package for AIRR-Seq data exploration. After excluding a few samples that yielded fewer than 5000 total TRB sequences, 188 HIV repertoires remained for analysis. Of the approximately 190 retained HIV repertoires, about 60 were collected before and around 130 after ART initiation. Each repertoire was downsampled to 5000 TRB nucleotide sequences, and summary statistics were averaged across 100 downsampling iterations. The analysis kept only TRB sequences whose CDR3 regions were at least seven amino acids long. Diversity was assessed using a clonality score derived from Shannon entropy and using the Gini coefficient. In the repertoire networks, any two of the top 5000 CDR3 amino acid sequences were connected whenever the two sequences differed by an edit distance of one. Antigen specificity groups and MHC restriction were predicted for TRB CDR3 amino acid sequences with GLIPH2. To flag known associations with CMV, EBV, HIV or tissue antigens, CDR3 amino acid sequences were compared against VDJdb and McPAS-TCR. Pre-ART, post-ART and control groups were compared with Wilcoxon signed-rank tests and Holm-Bonferroni correction. What TCRdb holds here is the immuneACCESS table cut down to in-frame rearrangements. Part of the clones is not present; checked against another copy, under half of the missing clones reflect an unresolved V gene, and the others are unexplained. Clonal size and the V and J genes are those of that table, whereas D and trimming came from the DNA. The sample table shows some 25,000 clones, and roughly 80% are seen once. Approximately 9% of the sample is in the top ten clones.

Inclusion was restricted to participants for whom at least one PBMC sample before ART initiation and at least two post-ART samples were available. All participants with HIV were treated in the United States of America. Before DNA extraction, cryopreserved samples of about 0.9-11 million PBMC were thawed and then washed. At the time of the earliest PBMC sample for each participant with HIV, ages ranged from 23 to 54 years. Each participant contributed PBMC samples from 1-4 timepoints before ART initiation and 2-8 timepoints after ART initiation, with a median of 7 samples. For every participant, serial HIV viral load, CD4+ T-cell count, ART history and demographic data were obtained. A Qiagen kit on a QIAcube was used to extract genomic DNA from unsorted PBMC, with samples processed in batches of 12. On this clone: The antigen it recognizes is unknown. No quality values exist for individual bases; no much larger clone is one base distant.

The sequence derives from a middle-aged man with HIV. Sample: unsorted PBMCs, taken 3 years after starting antiretroviral therapy. The rearranged segments are TRBV13 and TRBJ2-2, with TRBD2 perhaps the D gene, on 5 matching bases. The DNA sequence is TGTGCCAGCAGCCAGAGCGGCGGGGAGCTGTTTTTT. It encodes CASSQSGGELFF. Extended through the reference TRBV13 and TRBJ2-2 proteins, this CDR3 yields the full variable domain: AAGVIQSPRHLIKEKRETATLKCYPIPRHDTVYWYQQGPGQDPQFLISFYEKMQSDKGSIPDRFSAQQFSDYHSELNMSSLELGDSALYFCASSQSGGELFFGEGSRLTVL.